This TCR beta chain was sequenced in a study of esophageal squamous cell carcinoma under preoperative chemotherapy. Ten or more counts support this clonotype. No antigen is known for it. Study findings and constraints: Abundant clones tended to shrink rather than expand after paclitaxel-nedaplatin.

CDR3 size: 12 residues. Germline V gene sequence: CDR1 SGHTA, CDR2 FQGNSA. Deletions cut 5 bases from V and 11 bases from J, with 15 bases between. TCRdb re-derived calls from the PCR reads in MiXCR, one entry per CDR3 protein. The data show 30,000 to 35,000 distinct CDR3 sequences, about half seen once. The time point is: after preoperative PTX-NDP chemotherapy. The sequence came from a human donor with esophageal squamous cell carcinoma. The donor label of this sample is uncertain. Sampling took place from a patient given preoperative chemotherapy. This chain joins TRBV7-2 and TRBJ1-1; weak D call: TRBD1 (5 bases). The CDR3 nucleotides are TGTGCCAGCAGCCCCCGGGACGTGAGGGCTTTCTTT. Protein product: CASSPRDVRAFF.